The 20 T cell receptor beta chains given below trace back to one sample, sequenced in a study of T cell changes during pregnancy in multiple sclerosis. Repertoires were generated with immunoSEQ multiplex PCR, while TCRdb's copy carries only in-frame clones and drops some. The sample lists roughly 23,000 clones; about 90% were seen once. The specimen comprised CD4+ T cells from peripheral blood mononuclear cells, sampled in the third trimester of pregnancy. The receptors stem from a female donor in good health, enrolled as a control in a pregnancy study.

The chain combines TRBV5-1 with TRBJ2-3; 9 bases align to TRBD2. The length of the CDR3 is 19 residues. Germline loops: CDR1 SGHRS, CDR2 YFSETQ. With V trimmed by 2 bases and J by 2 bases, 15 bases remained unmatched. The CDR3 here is CASSLRGEAGGLLTDTQYF. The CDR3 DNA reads TGCGCCAGCAGCTTACGGGGGGAAGCGGGGGGCCTACTCACAGATACGCAGTATTTT. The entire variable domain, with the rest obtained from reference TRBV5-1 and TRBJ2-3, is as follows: KAGVTQTPRYLIKTRGQQVTLSCSPISGHRSVSWYQQTPGQGLQFLFEYFSETQRNKGNFPGRFSGRQFSNSRSEMNVSTLELGDSALYLCASSLRGEAGGLLTDTQYFGPGTRLTVL.

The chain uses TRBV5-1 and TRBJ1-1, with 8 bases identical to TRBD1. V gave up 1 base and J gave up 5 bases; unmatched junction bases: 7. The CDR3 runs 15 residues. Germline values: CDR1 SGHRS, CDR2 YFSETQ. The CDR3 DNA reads TGCGCCAGCAGCTTGAAGCAGGGGGCTGGGACTGAAGCTTTCTTT. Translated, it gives CASSLKQGAGTEAFF.

CDR3 protein: CASSDGQGVLNTIYF. Written as DNA, the CDR3 is TGTGCCAGCAGCGATGGACAGGGCGTCCTTAACACCATATATTTT. J is TRBJ1-3 and V is TRBV14; 8 positions agree with TRBD1. Germline CDR1 reads SGHDN; CDR2 reads FVKESK. The CDR3 spans 15 residues. V was clipped by 5 bases and J by 7 bases; unmatched bases: 10.

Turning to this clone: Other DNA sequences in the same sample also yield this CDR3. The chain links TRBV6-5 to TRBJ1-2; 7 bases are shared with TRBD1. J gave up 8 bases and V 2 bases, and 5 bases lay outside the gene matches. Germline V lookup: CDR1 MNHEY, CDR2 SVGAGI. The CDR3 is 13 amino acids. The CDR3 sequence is CASSYRQGGGYTF. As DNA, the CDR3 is TGTGCCAGCAGTTACCGACAGGGCGGGGGCTACACCTTC.

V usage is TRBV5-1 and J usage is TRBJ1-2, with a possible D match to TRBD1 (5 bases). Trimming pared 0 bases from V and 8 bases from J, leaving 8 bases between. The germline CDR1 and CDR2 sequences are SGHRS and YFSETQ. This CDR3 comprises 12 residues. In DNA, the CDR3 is TGCGCCAGCAGCTTGGCAGGGAACGGCTACACCTTC. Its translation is CASSLAGNGYTF.

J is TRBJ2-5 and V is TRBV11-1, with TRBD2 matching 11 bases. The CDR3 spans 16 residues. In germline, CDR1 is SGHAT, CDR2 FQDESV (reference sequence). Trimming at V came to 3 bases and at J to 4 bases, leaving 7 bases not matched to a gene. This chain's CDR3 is CASSFIAGGLGETQYF. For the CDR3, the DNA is TGTGCCAGCAGCTTCATAGCGGGAGGGCTTGGAGAGACCCAGTACTTC.

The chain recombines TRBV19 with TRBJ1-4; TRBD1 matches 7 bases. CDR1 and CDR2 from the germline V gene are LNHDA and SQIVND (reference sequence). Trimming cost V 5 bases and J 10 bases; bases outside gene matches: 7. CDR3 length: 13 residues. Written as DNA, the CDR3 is TGTGCCAGTAGTCGAACAGGGGAAGGAAAACTGTTTTTT. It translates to CASSRTGEGKLFF.

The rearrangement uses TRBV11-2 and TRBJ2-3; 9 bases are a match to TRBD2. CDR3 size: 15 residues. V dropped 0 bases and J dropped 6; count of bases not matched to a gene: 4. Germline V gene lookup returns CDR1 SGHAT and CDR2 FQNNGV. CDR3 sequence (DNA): TGTGCCAGCAGCTTAGATTGGCTAGCGGGGGATACGCAGTATTTT. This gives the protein CASSLDWLAGDTQYF.

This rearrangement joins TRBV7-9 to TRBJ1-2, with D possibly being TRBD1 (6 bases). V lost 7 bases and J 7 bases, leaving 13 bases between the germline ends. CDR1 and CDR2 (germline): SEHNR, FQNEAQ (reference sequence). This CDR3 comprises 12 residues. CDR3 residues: CASNKGVAGYTF. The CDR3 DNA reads TGTGCCAGCAACAAGGGGGTGGCTGGCTACACCTTC.

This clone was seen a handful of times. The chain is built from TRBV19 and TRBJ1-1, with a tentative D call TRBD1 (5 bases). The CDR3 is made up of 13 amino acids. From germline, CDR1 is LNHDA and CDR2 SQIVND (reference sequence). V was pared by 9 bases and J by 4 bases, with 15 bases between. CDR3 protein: CASSKGGVTEAFF. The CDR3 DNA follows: TGTGCCAGCTCCAAAGGAGGGGTCACTGAAGCTTTCTTT.

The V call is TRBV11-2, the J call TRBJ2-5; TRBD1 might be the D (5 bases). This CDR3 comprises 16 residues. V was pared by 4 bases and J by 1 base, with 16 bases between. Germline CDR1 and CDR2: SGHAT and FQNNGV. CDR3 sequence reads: CASSSRRTRGQETQYF. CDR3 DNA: TGTGCCAGCAGCTCAAGACGGACAAGAGGCCAAGAGACCCAGTACTTC.

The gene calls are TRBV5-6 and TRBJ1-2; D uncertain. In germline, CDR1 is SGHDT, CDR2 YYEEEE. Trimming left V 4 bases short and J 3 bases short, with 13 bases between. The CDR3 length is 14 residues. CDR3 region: CASSPPGEDYGYTF. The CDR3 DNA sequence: TGTGCCAGCAGCCCACCCGGAGAGGACTATGGCTACACCTTC.

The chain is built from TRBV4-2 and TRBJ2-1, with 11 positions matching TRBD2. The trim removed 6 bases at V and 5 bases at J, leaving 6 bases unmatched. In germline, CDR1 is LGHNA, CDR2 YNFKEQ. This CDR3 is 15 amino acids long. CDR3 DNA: TGTGCCAGCAGTCTTAGCGGGAGGGACCACAATGAGCAGTTCTTC. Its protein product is CASSLSGRDHNEQFF.

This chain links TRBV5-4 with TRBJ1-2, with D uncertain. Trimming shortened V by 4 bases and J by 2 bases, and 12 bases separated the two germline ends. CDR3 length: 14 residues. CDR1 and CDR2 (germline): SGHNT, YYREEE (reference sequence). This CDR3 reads CASSAGPTNYGYTF. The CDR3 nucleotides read TGTGCCAGCAGCGCGGGCCCAACGAACTATGGCTACACCTTC.

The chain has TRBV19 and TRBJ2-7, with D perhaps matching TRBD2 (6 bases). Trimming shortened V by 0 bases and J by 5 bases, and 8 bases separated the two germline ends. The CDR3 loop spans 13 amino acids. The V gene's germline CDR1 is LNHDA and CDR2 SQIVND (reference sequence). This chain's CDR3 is CASSIDSGDEQYF. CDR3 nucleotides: TGTGCCAGTAGTATAGACTCGGGAGACGAGCAGTACTTC.

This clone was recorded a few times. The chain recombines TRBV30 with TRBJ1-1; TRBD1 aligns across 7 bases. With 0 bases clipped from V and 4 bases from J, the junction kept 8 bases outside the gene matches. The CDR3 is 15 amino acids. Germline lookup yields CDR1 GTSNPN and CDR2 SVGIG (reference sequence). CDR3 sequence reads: CAWSVLDRAATEAFF. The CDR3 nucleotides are TGTGCCTGGAGTGTACTAGACAGGGCGGCCACTGAAGCTTTCTTT.

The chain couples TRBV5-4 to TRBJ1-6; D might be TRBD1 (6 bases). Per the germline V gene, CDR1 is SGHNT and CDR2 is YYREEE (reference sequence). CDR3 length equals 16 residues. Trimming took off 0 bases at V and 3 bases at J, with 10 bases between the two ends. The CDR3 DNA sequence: TGTGCCAGCAGCTTGGCTGGGGGCGACTATAATTCACCCCTCCACTTT. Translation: CASSLAGGDYNSPLHF.

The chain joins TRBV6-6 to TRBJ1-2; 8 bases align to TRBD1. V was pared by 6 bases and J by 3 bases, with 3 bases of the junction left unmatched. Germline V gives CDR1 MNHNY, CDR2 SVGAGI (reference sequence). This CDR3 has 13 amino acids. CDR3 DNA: TGTGCCAGCAGCTTGGACAGGGACTATGGCTACACCTTC. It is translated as CASSLDRDYGYTF.

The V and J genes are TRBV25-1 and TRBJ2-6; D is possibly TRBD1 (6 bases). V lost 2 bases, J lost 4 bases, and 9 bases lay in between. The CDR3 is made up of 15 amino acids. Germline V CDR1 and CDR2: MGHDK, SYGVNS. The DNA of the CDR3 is TGTGCCAGCAGTGAAAGGGGGATAGGGGCCAACGTCCTGACTTTC. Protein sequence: CASSERGIGANVLTF.

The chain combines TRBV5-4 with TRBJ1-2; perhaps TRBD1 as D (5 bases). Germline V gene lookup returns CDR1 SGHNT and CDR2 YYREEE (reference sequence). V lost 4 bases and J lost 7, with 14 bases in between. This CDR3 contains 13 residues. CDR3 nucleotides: TGTGCCAGCAGCCCACATGACAGTTTTGGCTACACCTTC. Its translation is CASSPHDSFGYTF.